A selection of T cell receptor beta chains follows, all from one sample in a study of T cells after yellow fever vaccination. TCRdb called the 5' RACE reads again in MiXCR, with one record for every CDR3 protein. The sample comprises approximately 550,000 distinct CDR3 sequences, around 21% of which are singletons, and 14% rests with the top ten. The sequencing here drew on PBMCs, taken 15 days after the yellow fever booster vaccination. The receptors here all came from a man aged 25 to 45 who received the YFV17D yellow fever vaccine. Each CDR3 is given with its conserved first and last residue. The order of the fields is clone size, D gene, J gene, V gene, CDR3 DNA, CDR3 protein. The D gene is left open where the match is weak. Only some rows state a clone size, as once, few, many or a class for expanded clones.

>few|-|TRBJ2-7|TRBV18
TGTGCCAGCTCACCTGGACCTCACGAGCAGTACTTC
CASSPGPHEQYF
>-|TRBD2|TRBJ2-1|TRBV10-3
TGTGCCATCAGTGAGTCAACTAGCGGCGCCTACAATGAGCAGTTCTTC
CAISESTSGAYNEQFF
>few|-|TRBJ2-7|TRBV29-1
TGCAGCGTCCGTTTCAGCTCCTACGAGCAGTACTTC
CSVRFSSYEQYF
>-|TRBD2|TRBJ2-3|TRBV7-2
TGTGCCAGCAGCCCCCGACTAGCGGGAGCGGCGGATACGCAGTATTTT
CASSPRLAGAADTQYF
>few|-|TRBJ1-2|TRBV29-1
TGCAGCGTTGGGTTAGACTTTAACTATGGCTACACCTTC
CSVGLDFNYGYTF
>-|-|TRBJ2-1|TRBV19
TGTGCCAGTAGTATTCCTACGGGACCCTACAATGAGCAGTTCTTC
CASSIPTGPYNEQFF
>-|-|TRBJ2-1|TRBV10-3
TGTGCCATCAGTGAGTCAGGACTGGGGCTAAATGAGCAGTTCTTC
CAISESGLGLNEQFF
>-|TRBD2|TRBJ2-5|TRBV5-1
TGCGCCAGCAGCGCCGGGACTAGCGGGAGGGCCCGTAAAGAGACCCAGTACTTC
CASSAGTSGRARKETQYF
>-|-|TRBJ1-6|TRBV18
TGTGCCAGCTCACCAGGGTCCCCCTGGGATTCACCCCTCCACTTT
CASSPGSPWDSPLHF
>-|TRBD2|TRBJ2-3|TRBV24-1
TGTGCCACCAGTGATCCACTAGCGGGGCCCAACACAGATACGCAGTATTTT
CATSDPLAGPNTDTQYF
>-|-|TRBJ2-1|TRBV7-6
TGTGCCAGCAGCTTAATGGCGGATGATAATGAGCAGTTCTTC
CASSLMADDNEQFF
>few|TRBD2|TRBJ2-3|TRBV12-3/TRBV12-4
TGTGCCAGCAGTTTATCGGGGGGACCCACAGATACGCAGTATTTT
CASSLSGGPTDTQYF
>-|TRBD1|TRBJ1-1|TRBV15
TGTGCCACCAGCCCCCGGGACAGGGCTGGCTGGGGAGCTTTCTTT
CATSPRDRAGWGAFF
>-|-|TRBJ1-2|TRBV7-2
TGTGCCAGCAGCTTAGGTCCTGACGGGGGAAATGGCTACACCTTC
CASSLGPDGGNGYTF
>few|-|TRBJ2-1|TRBV20-1
TGCAGTGCGGAAAATCTAGGGGTTTCCTACAATGAGCAGTTCTTC
CSAENLGVSYNEQFF
>few|-|TRBJ2-3|TRBV6-4
TGTGCCAGCAGCCGCAGGGGCGGGAGCACAGATACGCAGTATTTT
CASSRRGGSTDTQYF
>-|-|TRBJ2-5|TRBV29-1
TGCAGCGTTTCCCCTCAGGGTCCAGGGGAGACCCAGTACTTC
CSVSPQGPGETQYF
>many|TRBD1|TRBJ2-7|TRBV7-6
TGTGCCAGCAGCTACGGGACAGGAGTCACCGAGCAGTACTTC
CASSYGTGVTEQYF
>-|-|TRBJ1-1|TRBV18
TGTGCCAGCTCACCGCGGAGGGGCTCGGACACTGAAGCTTTCTTT
CASSPRRGSDTEAFF
>-|-|TRBJ2-7|TRBV7-9
TGTGCCAGCAGCTTAGCAGGAGCAGATTACGAGCAGTACTTC
CASSLAGADYEQYF
>few|-|TRBJ1-6|TRBV21-1
TGTGCCAGCAGCAAGTGTGGAAGTCCCCATTCACCCCTCCACTTT
CASSKCGSPHSPLHF
>-|TRBD1|TRBJ2-7|TRBV20-1
TGCAGTGCTGTCGGGCCCCGGGCAGGGGGCCGCGAGCAGTACTTC
CSAVGPRAGGREQYF
>many|-|TRBJ2-1|TRBV18
TGTGCCAGCTCCCCCGGACTTGACAATGAGCAGTTCTTC
CASSPGLDNEQFF
>few|-|TRBJ1-1|TRBV14
TGTGCCAGCAGCCAACTAGGACGGGACACTGAAGCTTTCTTT
CASSQLGRDTEAFF
>few|-|TRBJ2-4|TRBV28
TGTGCCAGCAGCTACCCCGGGACTCTTCTAGCCAAAAACATTCAGTACTTC
CASSYPGTLLAKNIQYF
>-|TRBD2|TRBJ2-1|TRBV6-1
TGTGCCAGCAAGAAGGGACTAGCGGGAACTCAGCAGTTCTTC
CASKKGLAGTQQFF